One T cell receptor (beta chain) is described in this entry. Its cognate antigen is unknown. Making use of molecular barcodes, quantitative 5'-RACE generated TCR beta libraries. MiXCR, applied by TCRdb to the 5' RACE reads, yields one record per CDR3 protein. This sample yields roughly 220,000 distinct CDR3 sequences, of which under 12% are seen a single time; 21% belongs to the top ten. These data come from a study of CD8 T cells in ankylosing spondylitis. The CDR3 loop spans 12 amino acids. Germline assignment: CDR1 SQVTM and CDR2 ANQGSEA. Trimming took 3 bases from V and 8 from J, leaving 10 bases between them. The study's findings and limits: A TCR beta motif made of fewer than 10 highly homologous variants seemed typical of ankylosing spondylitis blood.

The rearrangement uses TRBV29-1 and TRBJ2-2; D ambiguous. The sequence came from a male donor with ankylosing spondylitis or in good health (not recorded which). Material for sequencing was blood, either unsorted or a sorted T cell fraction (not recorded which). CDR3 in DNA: TGCAGCGTTGAGGCCCAGGTGGGGGAGCTGTTTTTT. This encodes CSVEAQVGELFF.